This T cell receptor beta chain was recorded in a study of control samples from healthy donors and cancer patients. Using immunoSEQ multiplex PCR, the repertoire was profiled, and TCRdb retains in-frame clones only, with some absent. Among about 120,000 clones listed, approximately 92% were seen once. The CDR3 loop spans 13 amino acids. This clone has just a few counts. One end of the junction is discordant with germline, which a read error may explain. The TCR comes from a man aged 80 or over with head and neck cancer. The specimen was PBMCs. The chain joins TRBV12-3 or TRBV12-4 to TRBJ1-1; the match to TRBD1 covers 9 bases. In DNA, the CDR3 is TGTGCCAGCAGCCGGGGGACAGGGTCTTGGGGTCTCTTT. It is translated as CASSRGTGSWGLF.